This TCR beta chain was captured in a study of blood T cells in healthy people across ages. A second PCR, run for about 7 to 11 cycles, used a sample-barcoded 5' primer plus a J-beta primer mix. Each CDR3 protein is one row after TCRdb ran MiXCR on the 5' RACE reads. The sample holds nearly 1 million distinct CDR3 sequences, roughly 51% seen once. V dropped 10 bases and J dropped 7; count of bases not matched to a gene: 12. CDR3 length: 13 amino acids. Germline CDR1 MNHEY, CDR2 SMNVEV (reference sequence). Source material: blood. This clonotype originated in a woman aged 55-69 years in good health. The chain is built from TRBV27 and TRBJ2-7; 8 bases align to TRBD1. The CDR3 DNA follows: TGTGCCACCAGCCTAGACAGGGGTGGGGAGCAGTACTTC. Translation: CATSLDRGGEQYF.